These 15 T cell receptor beta chains came from one sample sequenced in a study of PD-1 and CTLA-4 blockade in melanoma. Assay used: immunoSEQ multiplex PCR; TCRdb lists only in-frame clones, some missing. Here the sample spans tens of thousands of clones, about 87% being singletons. The source material was CD8+ T cells from peripheral blood, sampled from a patient given anti-PD-1 treatment. All receptors derive from a human donor with melanoma.

This chain links TRBV5-5 with TRBJ2-7; D call uncertain. Germline CDR1 reads SGHKS; CDR2 reads YYEKEE (reference sequence). V gave up 1 base and J gave up 6 bases, with 5 bases separating them. The CDR3 length is 11 residues. CDR3 region: CASSLWAEQYF. Written as DNA, the CDR3 is TGTGCCAGCAGCTTGTGGGCCGAGCAGTACTTC.

Only one count was recorded for this clone. The V gene is TRBV6-6, the J gene TRBJ1-6, with D perhaps matching TRBD1 (6 bases). V lost 5 bases to trimming and J lost 7 bases, with 9 bases between them. Germline V lookup: CDR1 MNHNY, CDR2 SVGAGI (reference sequence). There are 13 residues in the CDR3. CDR3 region: CASSRGGNSPLHF. In DNA form, the CDR3 reads TGTGCCAGCAGTAGGGGGGGGAATTCACCCCTCCACTTT.

The rearrangement joins TRBV6-5 to TRBJ1-1, with D perhaps matching TRBD1 (6 bases). V lost 4 bases to trimming and J lost 3 bases, with 9 bases between them. Germline CDR1 MNHEY, CDR2 SVGAGI. The CDR3 is 13 amino acids. As DNA, the CDR3 is TGTGCCAGCAGTTGGGGGGGCTACACTGAAGCTTTCTTT. This translates into CASSWGGYTEAFF.

The chain uses TRBV6-2 or TRBV6-3 and TRBJ2-7, with D unclear. The CDR3 is 13 residues long. Germline V lookup: CDR1 MNHEY, CDR2 SVGEGT. The V gene lost 2 bases and the J gene lost 2 bases, with 7 bases spanning the gap. CDR3 in DNA: TGTGCCAGCAGTTACGGCGGAACCTACGAGCAGTACTTC. Its protein is CASSYGGTYEQYF.

The chain employs TRBV7-2 and TRBJ2-3; TRBD1 or TRBD2 may be the D gene (6 bases each). V was pared by 6 bases and J by 3 bases, with 16 bases between. This CDR3 region has 15 residues. Germline CDR1 SGHTA, CDR2 FQGNSA. The CDR3 loop is CASSSPGGQTDTQYF. CDR3 in DNA: TGTGCCAGCAGTTCCCCTGGGGGGCAGACAGATACGCAGTATTTT.

The chain links TRBV19 to TRBJ2-5; 9 nucleotides align to TRBD2. V lost 4 bases, J lost 10 bases, and 13 bases stayed unmatched. From germline, CDR1 is LNHDA and CDR2 SQIVND (reference sequence). The CDR3 is made up of 15 amino acids. The CDR3 sequence is CASSTPLAGTLVQYF. CDR3 sequence (DNA): TGTGCCAGTAGTACCCCACTAGCGGGTACTTTGGTCCAGTACTTC. The whole variable domain, remainder taken from reference TRBV19 and TRBJ2-5, is DGGITQSPKYLFRKEGQNVTLSCEQNLNHDAMYWYRQDPGQGLRLIYYSQIVNDFQKGDIAEGYSVSREKKESFPLTVTSAQKNPTAFYLCASSTPLAGTLVQYFGPGTRLLVL.

V and J are TRBV6-6 and TRBJ2-1, with D uncertain. The CDR3 is 14 residues long. V was cut by 7 bases and J by 2 bases, with 12 bases left in between. The V gene's germline CDR1 is MNHNY and CDR2 SVGAGI (reference sequence). CDR3 in DNA: TGTGCCAGCACTCCGGTTGGCGCCTACAATGAGCAGTTCTTC. Residues: CASTPVGAYNEQFF.

CDR3 coding DNA: TGTGCCAGCAGCTTAAGGGGGTCCTACGAGCAGTACTTC. Translating it yields CASSLRGSYEQYF. This chain connects TRBV7-6 to TRBJ2-7; a possible D gene is TRBD1 (6 bases). CDR1 is SGHVS, CDR2 FNYEAQ, per germline. This CDR3 has 13 amino acids. Trimming took 2 bases from V and 1 from J, leaving 6 bases between them.

The CDR3 coding sequence is TGTGCCAGCAGCTTAGGGACAGGGGGAAATGAAAAACTGTTTTTT. As protein: CASSLGTGGNEKLFF. The chain joins TRBV7-8 to TRBJ1-4; TRBD1 matches at 10 bases. The CDR3 contains 15 residues. Per germline, CDR1 SGHVS and CDR2 FQNEAQ. The trim removed 1 base at V and 5 bases at J, leaving 1 base unmatched.

The chain is built from TRBV4-1 and TRBJ1-1; D is ambiguous. CDR1 MGHRA and CDR2 YSYEKL come from the germline V gene. The CDR3 sequence is 10 residues long. V lost 1 base to trimming and J lost 9 bases, with 3 bases between them. The CDR3 nucleotides read TGCGCCAGCAGCCAAGGGCAAGCTTTCTTT. Its protein is CASSQGQAFF.

The chain combines TRBV5-5 with TRBJ2-7, with D possibly TRBD2 on 5 matching bases. This CDR3 is built from 14 residues. Trimming left V 2 bases short and J 2 bases short, with 11 bases between. Germline assignment: CDR1 SGHKS and CDR2 YYEKEE (reference sequence). CDR3: CASSFRFGTYEQYF. The CDR3 nucleotides are TGTGCCAGCAGCTTTAGGTTCGGGACCTACGAGCAGTACTTC.

This chain joins TRBV28 and TRBJ1-3, with D unclear. Trimming removed 10 bases at V and 1 base at J, with 5 bases between. This CDR3 comprises 11 residues. The germline V gene encodes CDR1 MDHEN and CDR2 SYDVKM. The CDR3 loop is CANTSGNTIYF. The CDR3 DNA follows: TGTGCCAATACGTCTGGAAACACCATATATTTT.

This sequence joins TRBV28 and TRBJ2-7, with D possibly matching TRBD2 (5 bases). V was shortened by 4 bases and J by 6 bases, with 16 bases between the two germline ends. CDR1 and CDR2 (germline): MDHEN, SYDVKM. The CDR3 totals 14 residues. The CDR3 loop is CASSSTDLGVEQYF. The CDR3, as DNA: TGTGCCAGCAGTTCTACGGACCTGGGAGTCGAGCAGTACTTC.

This rearrangement joins TRBV27 to TRBJ2-7, with D possibly matching TRBD2 (6 bases). There are 13 residues in the CDR3. V lost 3 bases to trimming and J lost 6 bases, with 12 bases between them. Germline V CDR1 and CDR2: MNHEY, SMNVEV (reference sequence). The CDR3, as DNA: TGTGCCAGCAGTTTCGGAGGGCTTGGCGAGCAGTACTTC. Encoded protein: CASSFGGLGEQYF.

This chain connects TRBV24-1 to TRBJ2-1; D possibly corresponds to TRBD1 (6 bases). Trimming removed 8 bases at V and 7 bases at J, with 8 bases between. The CDR3 runs 11 residues. Per the germline V gene, CDR1 is KGHDR and CDR2 is SFDVKD. The DNA of the CDR3 is TGTGCCACCATACAGGGAAATGAGCAGTTCTTC. This encodes CATIQGNEQFF.